This T cell receptor (beta chain) was observed in a study of blood T cell repertoires in COVID-19. Looking at the study overall: Acute-phase and convalescent COVID-19 samples originated in the United States, Italy and Spain. T cells, B-cell-depleted T cells, or PBMCs supplied cDNA or gDNA.

In the authors' workflow: It was from reference gene primer amplification that nucleated cell counts were estimated. The protocol was immunoSEQ multiplex PCR, while the TCRdb copy is restricted to in-frame clones and leaves out a portion. V, J and clone size are taken as reported in that table, and D and trimming were inferred from the DNA itself. Found here are 400,000 to 500,000 clones, roughly 84% of them singletons; the top ten hold 1.4%. CDR1 and CDR2 (germline): SGHDT, YYEEEE. V was pared by 7 bases and J by 4 bases, with 8 bases between. The CDR3 loop spans 12 amino acids. Material: PBMCs or T cells enriched from blood (not recorded which). The chain has TRBV5-6 and TRBJ2-2; D gene uncertain. The TCR originated in a woman under 30 who had been exposed to COVID-19. The DNA of the CDR3 is TGTGCCAGCGGAACTATCACCGGGGAGCTGTTTTTT. Protein product: CASGTITGELFF.